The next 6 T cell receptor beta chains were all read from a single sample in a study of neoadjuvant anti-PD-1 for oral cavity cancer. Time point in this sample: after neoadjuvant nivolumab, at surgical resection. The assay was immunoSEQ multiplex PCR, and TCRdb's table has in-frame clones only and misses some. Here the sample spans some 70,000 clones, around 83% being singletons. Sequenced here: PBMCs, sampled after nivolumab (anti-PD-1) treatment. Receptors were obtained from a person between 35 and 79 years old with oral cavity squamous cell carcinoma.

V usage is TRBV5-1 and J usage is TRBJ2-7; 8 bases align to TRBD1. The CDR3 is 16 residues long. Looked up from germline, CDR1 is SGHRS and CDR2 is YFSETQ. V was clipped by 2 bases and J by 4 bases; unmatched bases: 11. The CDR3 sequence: CASSFINGQGEYEQYF. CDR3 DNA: TGCGCCAGCAGCTTCATTAACGGACAGGGCGAGTACGAGCAGTACTTC.

The CDR3 loop is CASSSHYLPYEQYF. CDR3 sequence (DNA): TGTGCCAGCAGTTCCCACTATTTACCCTACGAGCAGTACTTC. The J gene is TRBJ2-7, the V gene TRBV27, with unresolved D. Germline V gives CDR1 MNHEY, CDR2 SMNVEV (reference sequence). Trimming took 4 bases from V and 2 from J, leaving 12 bases between them. The CDR3 contains 14 residues.

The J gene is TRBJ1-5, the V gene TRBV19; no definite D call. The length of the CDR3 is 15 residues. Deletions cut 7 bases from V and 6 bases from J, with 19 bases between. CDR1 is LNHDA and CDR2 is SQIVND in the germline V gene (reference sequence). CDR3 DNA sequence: TGTGCCAGTACCTCGACGTTAGATTTTGGTCAGCCCCAGCATTTT. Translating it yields CASTSTLDFGQPQHF.

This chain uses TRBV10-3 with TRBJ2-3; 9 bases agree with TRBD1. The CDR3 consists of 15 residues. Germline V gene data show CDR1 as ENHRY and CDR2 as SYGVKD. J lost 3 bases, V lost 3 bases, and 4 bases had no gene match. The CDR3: CAISDGTGRTDTQYF. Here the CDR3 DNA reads TGTGCCATCAGTGATGGGACAGGGAGGACAGATACGCAGTATTTT.

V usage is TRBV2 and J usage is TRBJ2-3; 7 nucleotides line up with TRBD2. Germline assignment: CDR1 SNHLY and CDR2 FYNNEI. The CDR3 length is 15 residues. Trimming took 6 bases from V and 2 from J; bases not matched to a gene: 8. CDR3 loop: CASRGGTTNTDTQYF. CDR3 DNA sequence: TGTGCCAGCAGGGGCGGGACTACCAACACAGATACGCAGTATTTT.

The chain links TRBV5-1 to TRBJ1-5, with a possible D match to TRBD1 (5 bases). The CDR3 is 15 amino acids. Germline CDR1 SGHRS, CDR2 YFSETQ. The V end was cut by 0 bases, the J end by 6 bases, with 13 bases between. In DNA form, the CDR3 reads TGCGCCAGCAGCTTGGAATCGGGGGAAGGTCAGCCCCAGCATTTT. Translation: CASSLESGEGQPQHF.